The rows below give T cell receptor beta chains drawn from one sample of a study of blood T cells in healthy people across ages. MiXCR, applied by TCRdb to the 5' RACE reads, yields one record per CDR3 protein. The table lists about a million distinct CDR3 sequences, 51% of them singletons. Sequencing was carried out using blood. The receptor set was obtained from a woman between 55 and 75 years old in good health. CDR3s include the opening cysteine and the closing phenylalanine or tryptophan. The order of the fields is J gene, V gene, CDR3 protein.

j_call: TRBJ1-4
v_call: TRBV30
cdr3_aa: CAWSMRQEKLFF

j_call: TRBJ2-4
v_call: TRBV6-6
cdr3_aa: CASNYQGDRGLYQQYF

j_call: TRBJ2-3
v_call: TRBV5-1
cdr3_aa: CASSLGLGRTDTQYF

j_call: TRBJ2-7
v_call: TRBV6-6
cdr3_aa: CASSYLGTGDYEQYF

j_call: TRBJ2-1
v_call: TRBV27
cdr3_aa: CASSPQGHSNEQFF

j_call: TRBJ2-3
v_call: TRBV11-2
cdr3_aa: CASSPQVGGDTQYF

j_call: TRBJ1-2
v_call: TRBV7-2
cdr3_aa: CASSLGQESLGYTF

j_call: TRBJ2-7
v_call: TRBV2
cdr3_aa: CTSSGTSGTYEQYF

j_call: TRBJ2-7
v_call: TRBV20-1
cdr3_aa: CSVKRRGSNYEQYF

j_call: TRBJ1-5
v_call: TRBV12-3/TRBV12-4
cdr3_aa: CASRGGKGNQPQHF

j_call: TRBJ1-1
v_call: TRBV5-4
cdr3_aa: CASSLARGWYTEAFF

j_call: TRBJ1-2
v_call: TRBV29-1
cdr3_aa: CNVGETGNIYGYTF

j_call: NA
v_call: TRBV28
cdr3_aa: CASLPFDASGSDIQYF

j_call: TRBJ2-3
v_call: TRBV7-9
cdr3_aa: CASSSRGSAGTNTQYF

j_call: TRBJ2-7
v_call: TRBV15
cdr3_aa: CATSRDSLGDPGLAADEQYF

j_call: TRBJ2-5
v_call: TRBV7-2
cdr3_aa: CASSLGGGLAGEQYF

j_call: TRBJ2-1
v_call: TRBV2
cdr3_aa: CASSLVQGSYNEQFF

j_call: TRBJ1-1
v_call: TRBV28
cdr3_aa: CASRYQGGEHTEAFF

j_call: TRBJ1-2
v_call: TRBV12-3/TRBV12-4
cdr3_aa: CASSRTVYYGYTF

j_call: TRBJ2-6
v_call: TRBV30
cdr3_aa: CAWAEAGANVLTF

j_call: TRBJ1-6
v_call: TRBV21-1
cdr3_aa: CASSKRVNNSPLHF

j_call: TRBJ1-4
v_call: TRBV28
cdr3_aa: CASRLQEKLFF

j_call: TRBJ2-1
v_call: TRBV12-3/TRBV12-4
cdr3_aa: CASSLRWLAGGRGSSYNEQFF

j_call: TRBJ2-5
v_call: TRBV2
cdr3_aa: CASSGVRGAYNEQYF

j_call: NA
v_call: TRBV27
cdr3_aa: CASSRMWGQETQYF

j_call: TRBJ2-7
v_call: TRBV6-1
cdr3_aa: CASSDRDNYEQYF

j_call: TRBJ1-2
v_call: TRBV4-2
cdr3_aa: CASSQDWFEAYGYTF

j_call: NA
v_call: TRBV18
cdr3_aa: CASSPPNLATGRPYEQYF

j_call: TRBJ2-3
v_call: TRBV20-1
cdr3_aa: CSVLGRGGSDTQYF

j_call: TRBJ2-7
v_call: TRBV4-1
cdr3_aa: CASSLRTETYEQYF

j_call: TRBJ2-7
v_call: TRBV10-3
cdr3_aa: CAISEPQRTSPSLSYEQYF

j_call: TRBJ2-5
v_call: TRBV3-1
cdr3_aa: CASSQTLTSGAKETQYF

j_call: TRBJ2-3
v_call: TRBV6-5
cdr3_aa: CASRRSGGSSTDTQYF

j_call: TRBJ2-3
v_call: TRBV7-2
cdr3_aa: CASSLGVRGRIDTQYF

j_call: TRBJ1-1
v_call: TRBV27
cdr3_aa: CASRKSTRVNTEAFF

j_call: NA
v_call: TRBV4-1
cdr3_aa: CAGAQTSARGETQYF

j_call: TRBJ2-1
v_call: TRBV4-1
cdr3_aa: CASSNPGQNGEQFF

j_call: TRBJ2-1
v_call: TRBV4-3
cdr3_aa: CASSQLGLAGVSFSNEQFF

j_call: TRBJ2-1
v_call: TRBV24-1
cdr3_aa: CATSDTRSYVYNEQFF